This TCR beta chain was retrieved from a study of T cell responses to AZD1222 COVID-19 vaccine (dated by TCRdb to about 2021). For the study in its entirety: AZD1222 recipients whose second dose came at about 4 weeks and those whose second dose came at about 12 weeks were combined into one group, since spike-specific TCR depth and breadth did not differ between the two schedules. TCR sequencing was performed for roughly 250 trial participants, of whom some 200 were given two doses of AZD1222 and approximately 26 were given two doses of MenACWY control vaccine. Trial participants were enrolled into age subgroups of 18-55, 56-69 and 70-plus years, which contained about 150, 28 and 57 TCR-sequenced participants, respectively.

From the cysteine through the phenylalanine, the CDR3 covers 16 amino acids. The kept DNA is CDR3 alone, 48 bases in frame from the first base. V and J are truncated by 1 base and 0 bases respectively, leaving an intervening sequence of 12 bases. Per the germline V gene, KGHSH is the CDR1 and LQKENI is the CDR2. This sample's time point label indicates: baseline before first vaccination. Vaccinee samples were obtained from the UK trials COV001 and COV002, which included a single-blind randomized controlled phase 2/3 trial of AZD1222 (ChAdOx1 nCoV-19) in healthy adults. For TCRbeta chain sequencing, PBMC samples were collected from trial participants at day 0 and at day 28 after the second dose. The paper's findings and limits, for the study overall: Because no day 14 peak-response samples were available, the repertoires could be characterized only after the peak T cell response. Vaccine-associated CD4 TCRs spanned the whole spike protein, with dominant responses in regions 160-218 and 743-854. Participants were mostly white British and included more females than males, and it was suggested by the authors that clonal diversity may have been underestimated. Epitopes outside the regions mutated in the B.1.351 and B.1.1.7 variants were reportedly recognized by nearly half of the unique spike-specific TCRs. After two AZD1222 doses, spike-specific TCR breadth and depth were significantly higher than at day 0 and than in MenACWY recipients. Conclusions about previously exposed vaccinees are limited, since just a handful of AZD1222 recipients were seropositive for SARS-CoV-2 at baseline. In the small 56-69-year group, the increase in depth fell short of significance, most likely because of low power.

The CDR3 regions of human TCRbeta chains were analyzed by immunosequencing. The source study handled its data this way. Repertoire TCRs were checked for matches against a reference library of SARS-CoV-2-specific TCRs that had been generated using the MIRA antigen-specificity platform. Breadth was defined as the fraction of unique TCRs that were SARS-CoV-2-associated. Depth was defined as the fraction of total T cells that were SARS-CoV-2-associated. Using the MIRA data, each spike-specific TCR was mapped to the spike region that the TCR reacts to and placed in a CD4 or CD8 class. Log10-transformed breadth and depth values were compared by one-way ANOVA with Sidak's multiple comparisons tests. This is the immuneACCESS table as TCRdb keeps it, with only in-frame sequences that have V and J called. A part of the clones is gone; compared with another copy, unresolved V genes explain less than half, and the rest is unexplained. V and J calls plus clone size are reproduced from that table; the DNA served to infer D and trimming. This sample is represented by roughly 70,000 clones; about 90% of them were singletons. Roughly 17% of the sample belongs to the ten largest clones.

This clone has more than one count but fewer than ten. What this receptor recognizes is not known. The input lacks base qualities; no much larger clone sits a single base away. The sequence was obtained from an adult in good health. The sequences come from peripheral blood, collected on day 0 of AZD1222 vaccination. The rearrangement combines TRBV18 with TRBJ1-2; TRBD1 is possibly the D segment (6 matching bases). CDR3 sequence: CASSPLQGSTNYGYTF. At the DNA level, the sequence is TGTGCCAGCTCACCACTCCAGGGGTCGACTAACTATGGCTACACCTTC.